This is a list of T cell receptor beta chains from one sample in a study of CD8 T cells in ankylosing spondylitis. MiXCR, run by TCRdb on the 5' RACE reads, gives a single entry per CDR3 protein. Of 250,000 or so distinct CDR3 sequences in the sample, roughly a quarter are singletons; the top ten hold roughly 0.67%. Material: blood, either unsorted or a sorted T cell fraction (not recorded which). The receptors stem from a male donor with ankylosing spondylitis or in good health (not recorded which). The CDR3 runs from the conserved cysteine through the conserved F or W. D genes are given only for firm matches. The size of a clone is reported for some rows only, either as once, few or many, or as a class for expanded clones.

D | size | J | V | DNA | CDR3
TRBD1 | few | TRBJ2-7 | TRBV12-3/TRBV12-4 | TGTGCCAGCAGTTTCGGACAGGGGGGCGAGCAGTACTTC | CASSFGQGGEQYF
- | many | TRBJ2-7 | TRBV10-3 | TGTGCCACCGCAGGGACCTACGAGCAGTACTTC | CATAGTYEQYF
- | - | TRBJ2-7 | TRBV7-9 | TGTGCCAGCAGCTTAGGGGTCCAGGGGGGGGAGCAGTACTTC | CASSLGVQGGEQYF
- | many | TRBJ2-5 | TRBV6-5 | TGTGCCAGCAGTTATCGTTCAGGATTAGGATCGACCCAGTACTTC | CASSYRSGLGSTQYF
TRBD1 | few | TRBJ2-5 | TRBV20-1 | TGCAGTGCCAAACCCCTGGACAGGGGTATAGGCGAGACCCAGTACTTC | CSAKPLDRGIGETQYF
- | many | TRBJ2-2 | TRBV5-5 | TGTGCCAGCAGCTACGCCCGGATCGCGGGCCAAATCACCGGGGAGCTGTTTTTT | CASSYARIAGQITGELFF
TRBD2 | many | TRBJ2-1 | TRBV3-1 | TGTGCCAGCAGCCAGCGGGGGGGACACAATGAGCAGTTCTTC | CASSQRGGHNEQFF
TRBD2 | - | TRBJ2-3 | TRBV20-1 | TGCAGTGCTAGCCGGCGGGGGGACCCTACAGATACGCAGTATTTT | CSASRRGDPTDTQYF
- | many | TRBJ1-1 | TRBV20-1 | TGCAGTGCTAGTACGGGGGGCGGGACTGAAGCTTTCTTT | CSASTGGGTEAFF
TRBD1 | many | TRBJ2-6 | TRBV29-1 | TGCAGCACAGGGGACTCTGGGGCCAACGTCCTGACTTTC | CSTGDSGANVLTF